This TCR beta chain emerged from a study of control samples from healthy donors and cancer patients (TCRdb year 2020). About this clone itself: The target of this receptor is not known. No clone much larger than this one lies a single base away; base qualities are absent.

The CDR3 spans 15 residues, from the cysteine through the phenylalanine. Only the CDR3 DNA is retained, 45 bases long and in frame from the first base. V has 6 bases trimmed and J has 6 bases trimmed; junction bases matching no gene number 10. CDR1 and CDR2 (ENHRY, SYGVKD) derive from the germline V gene. The library was built by means of the immunoSEQ multiplex PCR assay. This immuneACCESS table, as held by TCRdb, lists in-frame sequences with V and J called but not all clones. Of the missing ones, under half trace to an unresolved V gene in checked studies; the others have no known cause. The sample includes about 130,000 clones, with over 75% observed a single time. The ten most abundant clones make up roughly 1.9% of the sample.

The sequenced sample was blood. In this chain, TRBV10-3 is recombined with TRBJ1-5, with 8 central nucleotides matching TRBD1. This receptor was obtained from a man younger than 30 in good health. The CDR3 protein: CAIRATQGEGQPQHF. The DNA sequence reads TGTGCCATCAGGGCGACACAGGGGGAAGGTCAGCCCCAGCATTTT.